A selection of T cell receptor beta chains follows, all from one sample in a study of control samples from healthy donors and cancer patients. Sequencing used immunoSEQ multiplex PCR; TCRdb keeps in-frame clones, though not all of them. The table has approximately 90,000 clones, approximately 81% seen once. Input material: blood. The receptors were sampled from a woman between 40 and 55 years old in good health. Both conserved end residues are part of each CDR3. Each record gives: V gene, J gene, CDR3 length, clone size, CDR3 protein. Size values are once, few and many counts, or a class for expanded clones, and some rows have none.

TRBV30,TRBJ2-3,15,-,CAYARSGGGTDTQYF
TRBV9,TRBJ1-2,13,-,CASSPEVGDGYTF
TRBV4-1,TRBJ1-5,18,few,CASSQERLTALSNQPQHF
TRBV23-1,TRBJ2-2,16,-,CASTPGWTVYTGELFF
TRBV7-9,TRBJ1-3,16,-,CASSFGPLRAGNTIYF
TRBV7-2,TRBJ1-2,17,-,CASSLERSPGRGDGYTF
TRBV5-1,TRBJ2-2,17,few,CASSSSGTSGGTGELFF
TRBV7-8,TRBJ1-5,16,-,CASSSGAPGGNQPQHF
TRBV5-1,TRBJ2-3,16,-,CASSLSFGRTVDTQYF
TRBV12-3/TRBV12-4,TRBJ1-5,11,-,CASSTGSAQHF
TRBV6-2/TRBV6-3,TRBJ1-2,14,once,CASTPKTGGYGYTF
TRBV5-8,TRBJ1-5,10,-,CASSFPDQHF
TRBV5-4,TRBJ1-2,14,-,CASSLDGRGKGYTF
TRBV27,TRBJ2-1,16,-,CASSLSAGTVYNEQFF
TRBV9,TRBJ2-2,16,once,CASSLGTGAATGELFF
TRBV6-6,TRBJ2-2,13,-,CASGGADTGELFF
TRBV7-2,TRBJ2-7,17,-,CASSLAVGGISSYEQYF
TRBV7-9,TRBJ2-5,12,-,CASSPTGTTTYF
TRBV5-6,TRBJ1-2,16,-,CASSLAGTGGFKGYTF
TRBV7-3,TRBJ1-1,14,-,CASSLNGPNTEAFF
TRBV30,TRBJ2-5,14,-,CAWSRRGPRETQYF
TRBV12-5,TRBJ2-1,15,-,CASGSGQVTYNEQFF
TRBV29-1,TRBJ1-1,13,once,CSVGLTGGPEAFF
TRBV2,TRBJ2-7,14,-,CASSVSAGSYEQYF
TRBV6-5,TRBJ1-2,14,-,CASEGTTRAYGYTF
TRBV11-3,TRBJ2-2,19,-,CASSLTVPNRLAHTGELFF